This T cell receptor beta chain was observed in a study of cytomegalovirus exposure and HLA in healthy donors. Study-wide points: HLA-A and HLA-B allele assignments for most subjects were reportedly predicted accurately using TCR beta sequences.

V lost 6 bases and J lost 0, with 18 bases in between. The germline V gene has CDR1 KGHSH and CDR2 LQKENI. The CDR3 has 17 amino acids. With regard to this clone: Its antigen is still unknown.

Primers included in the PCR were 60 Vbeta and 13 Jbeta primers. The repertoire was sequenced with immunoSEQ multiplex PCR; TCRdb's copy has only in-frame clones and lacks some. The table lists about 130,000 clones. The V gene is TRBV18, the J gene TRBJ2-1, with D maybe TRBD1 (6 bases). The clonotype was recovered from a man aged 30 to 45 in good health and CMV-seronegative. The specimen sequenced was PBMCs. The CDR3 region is CASSQTTTGSSYNEQFF. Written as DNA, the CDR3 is TGTGCCAGCTCGCAAACGACAACAGGGAGCTCCTACAATGAGCAGTTCTTC.